A selection of T cell receptor beta chains follows, all from one sample in a study of T cell repertoires in cytomegalovirus infection. Their specific antigens are unknown. One entry per CDR3 protein, called by TCRdb with MiXCR from the reads. The table records about 920,000 distinct CDR3 sequences, less than 35% of them present only once. The specimen was cultured CD8+ T cells from PBMCs, collected from culture after CMV antigen stimulation. These receptors were taken from a human donor in good health (CMV status not recorded). Some clones in this sample may be carry-over from other donors' samples. The CDR3 runs from the conserved cysteine through the conserved F or W. D genes are given only for firm matches. The size of a clone is reported for some rows only, either as once, few or many, or as a class for expanded clones.

>TRBJ1-6|many|TRBV7-2|TRBD1
TGTGCCAGCAGCTCCTATCCCGGGACAGGGGAAGAATCACCCCTCCACTTT
CASSSYPGTGEESPLHF
>TRBJ2-2|NA|TRBV27|NA
TGTGCCAGCAGTTTAGTTGGACACGGTGGGCCCGGGGAGCTGTTTTTT
CASSLVGHGGPGELFF
>TRBJ2-7|NA|TRBV4-1|TRBD1
TGCGCCAGCAGCCCCCCAGGGACAGCAGGCGAGCAGTACTTC
CASSPPGTAGEQYF
>TRBJ1-5|many|TRBV19|TRBD1
TGTGCCACACGCCATCCGGGACAGCTCAATCAGCCCCAGCATTTT
CATRHPGQLNQPQHF
>TRBJ2-7|NA|TRBV29-1|TRBD1
TGCAGCGTTGAGAGGACAGGGAGCTCCTACGAGCAGTACTTC
CSVERTGSSYEQYF
>TRBJ2-1|NA|TRBV6-2/TRBV6-3|NA
TGTGCCAGCAGTCCCCGGCTCGCAAAGCAGTTCTTC
CASSPRLAKQFF
>TRBJ1-5|NA|TRBV5-5|NA
TGTGCCAGCAGCTTGGAATTGGCAATCCCGGCCAATCAGCCCCAGCATTTT
CASSLELAIPANQPQHF
>TRBJ2-3|NA|TRBV7-4|NA
TGTGCCAGCAGTCCATCAGATATGCAGTATTTT
CASSPSDMQYF
>TRBJ2-3|few|TRBV4-1|TRBD2
TGCGCCAGCAGCCACCCCAGCCGGCGGGGGGCCACAGATACGCAGTATTTT
CASSHPSRRGATDTQYF
>TRBJ1-1|few|TRBV6-6|NA
TGTGCCAGCAGTTATCGGGACTACACTCAAATGAACACTGAAGCTTTCTTT
CASSYRDYTQMNTEAFF
>TRBJ1-5|few|TRBV24-1|NA
TGTGCCACCAGTGATTTGCCCACCCCGAGCAATCAGCCCCAGCATTTT
CATSDLPTPSNQPQHF
>TRBJ1-6|NA|TRBV12-3/TRBV12-4|TRBD1
TGTGTCAGCAGTTTAGTCAGGGGGAGCGGACTGGGAAATTCACCCCTCCACTTT
CVSSLVRGSGLGNSPLHF
>TRBJ2-7|few|TRBV4-1|NA
TGCGCCAGCAGCCAAGAAGGGGGGACCTACGAGCAGTACTTC
CASSQEGGTYEQYF
>TRBJ1-5|few|TRBV27|TRBD1
TGTGCCAGCAGTTTATCTCGTACAGGGGATCAGCCCCAGCATTTT
CASSLSRTGDQPQHF
>TRBJ1-1|NA|TRBV7-9|NA
TGTGCCAGCACCAGATCCGGAGCTTTCTTT
CASTRSGAFF
>TRBJ1-2|NA|TRBV4-3|NA
TGCGCCAGCAGCCAAGTAACAGGTGCTAACTATGACTACACCTTC
CASSQVTGANYDYTF
>TRBJ1-2|many|TRBV7-6|NA
TGTGCCAGCAGCTTCCAGGGACCCTATGGCTACACCTTC
CASSFQGPYGYTF
>TRBJ1-1|NA|TRBV19|TRBD1
TGTGCCAGTAGACAGGGGGCTCCTGAAGCTTTCTTT
CASRQGAPEAFF
>TRBJ2-5|NA|TRBV6-6|NA
TGTGCCAGCAGTTACGACAGAACTCCCCAAGAGACCCAGTACTTC
CASSYDRTPQETQYF
>TRBJ2-3|NA|TRBV2|TRBD1
TGTGCCAGCATCGGGGACAGGGTGCAGGGCAATAAGGGCACAGATACGCAGTATTTT
CASIGDRVQGNKGTDTQYF
>TRBJ2-7|NA|TRBV5-6|NA
TGTGCCAGCAGCTTCAAACCATCGAACTACGAGCAGTACTTC
CASSFKPSNYEQYF
>TRBJ2-1|NA|TRBV28|TRBD2
TGTGCCAGCAGTTTAATTAGCGGGGGGTTGAATGAGCAGTTCTTC
CASSLISGGLNEQFF
>TRBJ2-1|NA|TRBV7-8|NA
TGTGCCAGCAGCTTAGTGGGGTCCCTAATCCTGAGCTCCTACAATGAGCAGTTCTTC
CASSLVGSLILSSYNEQFF
>TRBJ2-1|few|TRBV12-5|NA
TGTGCTAGTGGTTTGAGGACCTCAGAGTTCTTC
CASGLRTSEFF
>TRBJ1-1|NA|TRBV3-1|NA
TGTGCCAGCAGCCAATTTACTAACACTGAAGCTTTCTTT
CASSQFTNTEAFF
>TRBJ2-3|NA|TRBV13|NA
TGTGCCAGCAGCTTAGGCAACAGAGTACAGGGCACAGATACGCAGTATTTT
CASSLGNRVQGTDTQYF
>TRBJ2-5|few|TRBV4-1|TRBD2
TGCGCCAGCAGCCCTGCGACTAGCGGGACCCAGTACTTC
CASSPATSGTQYF
>TRBJ2-1|NA|TRBV7-8|TRBD1
TGTGCCAGCAGCCCCCGGGACAGGAGACACAATGAGCAGTTCTTC
CASSPRDRRHNEQFF
>TRBJ2-7|few|TRBV20-1|NA
TGCAGTGCTAGAGATATGGGCGGAGGTCGTAACGAGCAGTACTTC
CSARDMGGGRNEQYF
>TRBJ2-7|once|TRBV27|TRBD1
TGTGCCAGCAGCAGGAGGGACAGGGGTAACGAGCAGTACTTC
CASSRRDRGNEQYF
>TRBJ1-5|once|TRBV6-8|NA
TGTGCGAGGGATGAGGGGTATCAGCCCCAGCATTTT
CARDEGYQPQHF
>TRBJ1-6|few|TRBV11-3|NA
TGTGCCAGCAGCTTATATCTGTCAAGGGGTTCCTATAATTCACCCCTCCACTTT
CASSLYLSRGSYNSPLHF
>TRBJ1-2|many|TRBV12-3/TRBV12-4|NA
TGTGCCAGCAGTTTCGATGGGAGCGGCTATGGCTACACCTTC
CASSFDGSGYGYTF
>TRBJ2-1|few|TRBV25-1|NA
TGTGCCAGCATTGGCGCCTCCTACAATGAGCAGTTCTTC
CASIGASYNEQFF
>TRBJ2-2|few|TRBV12-3/TRBV12-4|NA
TGTGCCAGCAGTTTTATAATAGGGGAATGGACTTCGAACACCGGGGAGCTGTTTTTT
CASSFIIGEWTSNTGELFF
>TRBJ1-2|NA|TRBV20-1|TRBD1
TGCAGTGCTAGAATGGGACAGGGGTTGGAGTATGGCTACACCTTC
CSARMGQGLEYGYTF
>TRBJ2-1|many|TRBV7-2|NA
TGTGCCAGCAGCCCCCCAAACTACAATGAGCAGTTCTTC
CASSPPNYNEQFF
>TRBJ1-1|few|TRBV27|NA
TGTGCCAGCAGTTTACGGCGGGTCACTGAAGCTTTCTTT
CASSLRRVTEAFF
>TRBJ1-5|NA|TRBV7-9|TRBD1
TGTGCCAGCAGCCGAGGACAGGGAGAACTTCAACCCCAGCATTTT
CASSRGQGELQPQHF
>TRBJ1-3|many|TRBV7-4|TRBD1
TGTGCCAGCAGCCGAACGGACAGGGGAGAGTCCCCTGGAAACACCATATATTTT
CASSRTDRGESPGNTIYF